Below, one TCR beta chain is given with its context. The antigen remains undetermined. One junction end does not reproduce the germline sequence, and a read error may be involved. TCRdb recomputed calls from the reads with MiXCR, one row per CDR3 protein. The sample has roughly 600,000 distinct CDR3 sequences; about 24% are singletons. CDR3 length: 17 residues. The germline V gene has CDR1 MNHEY and CDR2 SVGEGT. These data are taken from a study of T cell repertoires in cytomegalovirus infection. Whole-study findings and limits: CMV-specific HLA-C-restricted TCR beta clonotypes dominated the ex vivo response.

The sequence derives from a human donor in good health (CMV status not recorded). Some clones in this sample may be carry-over from other donors' samples. Sequencing was carried out using CD8+ T cells from PBMCs. The chain uses TRBV6-2 or TRBV6-3 and TRBJ2-2; tentatively, D is TRBD2 (5 bases). DNA for the CDR3: TGTACCAGCAGTTACTCAATGAGAGGGCCTGGAGCCGGGGAGCTGTTTTTT. Its protein is CTSSYSMRGPGAGELFF.